This T cell receptor (beta chain) stems from a study of blood T cell dynamics during melanoma immunotherapy. Study-level points and caveats: Clones driving repertoire changes may be melanoma-specific or general immune activation.

Time point meaning: week 3, after first cycle of checkpoint inhibitor. Blood was drawn before treatment and at week 3 after checkpoint blockade. Apart from a couple of fast progressors, RECIST 1.1 response was judged 12 weeks post-infusion. Patients had no prior systemic cancer treatment, immunosuppressants or other active cancers. The sample holds one count of this clone. The antigen remains unidentified. The length of the CDR3 is 16 residues. Germline loops: CDR1 SGHNT, CDR2 YYREEE (reference sequence). Trimming at V came to 4 bases and at J to 6 bases, leaving 10 bases not matched to a gene. TCRdb's table, derived via immunoSEQ multiplex PCR, lists solely in-frame clones and lacks some. The data show about 19,000 clones, around 90% seen once.

The chain has TRBV5-4 and TRBJ2-2; 9 bases fit TRBD2. The source was blood, collected from a patient treated with checkpoint blockade. The TCR originated in a human donor with melanoma. The CDR3 DNA is TGTGCCAGCAGCCTTAGCGGGAGCTTTAGGGCCGGGGAGCTGTTTTTT. Amino acid sequence: CASSLSGSFRAGELFF.